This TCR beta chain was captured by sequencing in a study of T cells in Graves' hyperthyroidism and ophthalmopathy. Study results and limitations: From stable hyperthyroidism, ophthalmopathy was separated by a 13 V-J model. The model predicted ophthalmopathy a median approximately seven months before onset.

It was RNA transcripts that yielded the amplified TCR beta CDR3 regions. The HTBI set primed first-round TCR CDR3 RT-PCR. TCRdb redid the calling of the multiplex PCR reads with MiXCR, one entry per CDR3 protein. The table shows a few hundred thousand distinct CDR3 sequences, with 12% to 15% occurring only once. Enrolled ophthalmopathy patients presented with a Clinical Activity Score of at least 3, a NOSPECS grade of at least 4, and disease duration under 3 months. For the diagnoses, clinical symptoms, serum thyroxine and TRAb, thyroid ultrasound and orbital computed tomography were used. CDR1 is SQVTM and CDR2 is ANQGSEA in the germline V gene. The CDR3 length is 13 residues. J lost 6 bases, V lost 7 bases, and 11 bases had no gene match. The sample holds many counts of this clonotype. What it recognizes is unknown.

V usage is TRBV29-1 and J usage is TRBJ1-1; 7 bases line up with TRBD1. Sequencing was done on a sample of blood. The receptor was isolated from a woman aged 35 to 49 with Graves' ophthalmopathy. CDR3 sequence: CSARTGLDPEAFF. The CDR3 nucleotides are TGCAGCGCTCGGACAGGTTTAGATCCTGAAGCTTTCTTT.